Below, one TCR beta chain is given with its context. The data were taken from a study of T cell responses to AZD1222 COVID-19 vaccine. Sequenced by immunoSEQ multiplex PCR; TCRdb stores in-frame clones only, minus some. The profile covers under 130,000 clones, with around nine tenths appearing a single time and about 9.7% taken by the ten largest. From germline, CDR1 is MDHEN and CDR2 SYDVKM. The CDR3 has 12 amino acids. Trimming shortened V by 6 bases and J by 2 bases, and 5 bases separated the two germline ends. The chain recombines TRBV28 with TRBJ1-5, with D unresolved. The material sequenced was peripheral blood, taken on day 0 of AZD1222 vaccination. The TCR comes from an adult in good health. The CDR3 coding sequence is TGTGCCAGCAGGGTCGGCAATCAGCCCCAGCATTTT. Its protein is CASRVGNQPQHF.